The 25 T cell receptor beta chains below all came from one sample that was sequenced in a study of immune cell composition in non-small cell lung cancer. Normal lung sampling was at least 3 cm from the tumour, as distant as possible. Clones were sequenced by immunoSEQ multiplex PCR, and TCRdb holds only the in-frame ones, with some missing. The sample holds under 20,000 clones, more than 60% seen once. These data also formed part of another study, on CD4 T cells in lung cancer.

The sequencing input was non-adjacent lung tissue. The receptors derive from a human donor with non-small cell lung cancer.

The chain links TRBV19 to TRBJ1-6; 8 nucleotides agree with TRBD1. With V trimmed by 6 bases and J by 10 bases, 8 bases remained unmatched. The CDR3 is 14 amino acids. Germline lookup yields CDR1 LNHDA and CDR2 SQIVND (reference sequence). Written as DNA, the CDR3 is TGTGCCAGTAGCCGACAGGGGTTCGAGTCACCCCTCCACTTT. Protein product: CASSRQGFESPLHF. The whole variable domain, filled in from reference TRBV19 and TRBJ1-6, reads DGGITQSPKYLFRKEGQNVTLSCEQNLNHDAMYWYRQDPGQGLRLIYYSQIVNDFQKGDIAEGYSVSREKKESFPLTVTSAQKNPTAFYLCASSRQGFESPLHFGNGTRLTVT.

This rearrangement joins TRBV5-4 to TRBJ2-2; D may be TRBD1 (5 bases). In germline, CDR1 is SGHNT, CDR2 YYREEE (reference sequence). CDR3 length: 14 residues. V shed 2 bases and J shed 5 bases, with 10 bases lying between them. The CDR3 nucleotides are TGTGCCAGCAGCTTAAAACAGGAAACCGGGGAGCTGTTTTTT. Translation gives CASSLKQETGELFF.

This chain connects TRBV6-6 to TRBJ2-4; no definite D call. Trimming pared 6 bases from V and 3 bases from J, leaving 12 bases between. The CDR3 has 14 residues. Germline V lookup: CDR1 MNHNY, CDR2 SVGAGI (reference sequence). Here the CDR3 reads CASSHLWGKNIQYF. The CDR3 nucleotides are TGTGCCAGCAGCCACCTCTGGGGCAAAAACATTCAGTACTTC.

CDR3 loop: CASSPGLVDTGELFF. The CDR3, as DNA: TGTGCCAGCAGCCCTGGACTAGTTGACACCGGGGAGCTGTTTTTT. V is TRBV5-4 and J is TRBJ2-2; TRBD2 matches 7 bases. This CDR3 spans 15 amino acids. Germline values: CDR1 SGHNT, CDR2 YYREEE (reference sequence). V dropped 4 bases and J dropped 3; count of bases not matched to a gene: 6.

The genes are TRBV18 and TRBJ2-2; D ambiguous. Germline lookup yields CDR1 KGHSH and CDR2 LQKENI. The CDR3 loop spans 14 amino acids. Deletions cut 2 bases from V and 4 bases from J, with 8 bases between. CDR3 in amino acids: CASSPTESTGELFF. CDR3 DNA sequence: TGTGCCAGCTCACCAACGGAATCCACCGGGGAGCTGTTTTTT.

The rearrangement links TRBV7-2 to TRBJ2-3, with a possible D match to TRBD1 (5 bases). Germline assignment: CDR1 SGHTA and CDR2 FQGNSA. This CDR3 is built from 15 residues. V shed 6 bases and J shed 1 base, with 14 bases lying between them. The CDR3 region is CASRYQTGRTDTQYF. In nucleotides, the CDR3 is TGTGCCAGCAGATATCAAACAGGACGCACAGATACGCAGTATTTT.

The DNA for the CDR3 is TGTGCCAGCACCCCGGAAGTCTCTGGAAACACCATATATTTT. Encoded protein: CASTPEVSGNTIYF. V and J are TRBV7-2 and TRBJ1-3, with D uncertain. Trimming left V 7 bases short and J 0 bases short, with 10 bases between. In germline, CDR1 is SGHTA, CDR2 FQGNSA. The CDR3 extends over 14 amino acids.

The chain recombines TRBV23-1 with TRBJ1-6; tentatively, D is TRBD1 (5 bases). TRBV23-1 is filed as an ORF, its function uncertain. Deletions cut 4 bases from V and 2 bases from J, with 9 bases between. This CDR3 comprises 15 residues. This CDR3 is CASSRGTAYNSPLHF. CDR3 sequence (DNA): TGCGCCAGCAGTCGGGGCACTGCCTATAATTCACCCCTCCACTTT.

This sequence joins TRBV7-9 and TRBJ1-2; D is perhaps TRBD1 (5 bases). The CDR3 sequence is 14 residues long. Between the trimmed V and J ends, which lost 5 bases and 6 bases, there was a span of 16 bases. The germline V gene has CDR1 SEHNR and CDR2 FQNEAQ (reference sequence). The CDR3 here is CASSRQGAAHGYTF. The CDR3 DNA follows: TGTGCCAGCAGCCGCCAAGGGGCGGCACATGGCTACACCTTC.

The V gene is TRBV7-2, the J gene TRBJ2-2, with 7 bases lining up with TRBD2. Germline V gives CDR1 SGHTA, CDR2 FQGNSA. The CDR3 is 14 residues long. The J segment lost 6 bases and the V segment lost 5 bases, leaving 6 bases of the junction unmatched. CDR3 nucleotide sequence: TGTGCCAGCAGCCCGGGGACTAAACCCGGGGAGCTGTTTTTT. It translates to CASSPGTKPGELFF.

The J gene is TRBJ1-2, the V gene TRBV7-2, with D possibly TRBD1 on 5 matching bases. Germline CDR1 and CDR2: SGHTA and FQGNSA. The ends were cut back, 5 bases at V and 7 bases at J, with 14 bases in the middle. The CDR3 loop spans 13 amino acids. CDR3 nucleotides: TGTGCCAGCAGCCCCCAGGGTGTAGGTGGCTACACCTTC. Translated, it gives CASSPQGVGGYTF.

The chain links TRBV7-8 to TRBJ1-3; TRBD1 aligns across 9 bases. The CDR3 runs 16 residues. Looked up from germline, CDR1 is SGHVS and CDR2 is FQNEAQ. V trimming: 6 bases; J trimming: 3 bases; junction bases outside the gene matches: 9. The CDR3 DNA is TGTGCCAGCAGAGGAACAGGGGGCGGCTATGGAAACACCATATATTTT. Its protein product is CASRGTGGGYGNTIYF.

The J gene is TRBJ2-3, the V gene TRBV7-2, with 9 bases identical to TRBD2. J lost 2 bases, V lost 4 bases, and 4 bases had no gene match. CDR3 length: 15 residues. Germline V gene data show CDR1 as SGHTA and CDR2 as FQGNSA. CDR3 bases: TGTGCCAGCAGCTCTCTAGCGGGGCCCACAGATACGCAGTATTTT. Protein product: CASSSLAGPTDTQYF. The whole variable domain, filled in from reference TRBV7-2 and TRBJ2-3, reads GAGVSQSPSNKVTEKGKDVELRCDPISGHTALYWYRQSLGQGLEFLIYFQGNSAPDKSGLPSDRFSAERTGGSVSTLTIQRTQQEDSAVYLCASSSLAGPTDTQYFGPGTRLTVL.

This chain uses TRBV28 with TRBJ2-1, with D unresolved. The CDR3 covers 14 residues. The germline gives CDR1 MDHEN, CDR2 SYDVKM. Trimming removed 1 base from V and 8 bases from J, with 12 bases in between. CDR3 loop: CASSLFPSRDEQFF. Written as DNA, the CDR3 is TGTGCCAGCAGTTTATTTCCTAGTCGGGATGAGCAGTTCTTC.

The gene calls are TRBV27 and TRBJ2-5; 10 nucleotides line up with TRBD1. The germline gives CDR1 MNHEY, CDR2 SMNVEV (reference sequence). CDR3 length equals 15 residues. The V gene end was trimmed by 6 bases and the J gene end by 5 bases; junction bases not matched to a gene: 9. The CDR3 region is CASRTGQGGRETQYF. Here the CDR3 DNA reads TGTGCCAGCAGAACAGGACAGGGGGGTAGGGAGACCCAGTACTTC.

CDR3 protein: CASSLYGGGSGADTQYF. CDR3 sequence (DNA): TGTGCCAGCAGCTTATATGGGGGGGGTAGCGGGGCAGATACGCAGTATTTT. The gene calls are TRBV7-2 and TRBJ2-3; 8 bases match TRBD2. V shed 2 bases and J 4 bases; nucleotides not matched to a gene: 11. From germline, CDR1 is SGHTA and CDR2 FQGNSA. The CDR3 spans 17 residues.

CDR3 nucleotides: TGCGCCAGCAGCCAAACAGGGGGCGACTACAATGAGCAGTTCTTC. Its translation is CASSQTGGDYNEQFF. This rearrangement joins TRBV5-1 to TRBJ2-1; TRBD1 agrees at 9 bases. Unmatched junction bases numbered 5, after V lost 4 bases and J lost 3 bases. Germline CDR1 reads SGHRS; CDR2 reads YFSETQ. The CDR3 length is 15 residues.

The rearrangement uses TRBV7-2 and TRBJ2-7; tentative D call: TRBD1 (6 bases). CDR3 length: 16 amino acids. Trimming took 1 base from V and 1 from J, leaving 14 bases between them. From germline, CDR1 is SGHTA and CDR2 FQGNSA. The CDR3: CASSLDRAIQSYEQYF. Written as DNA, the CDR3 is TGTGCCAGCAGCTTAGACAGGGCTATTCAGTCCTACGAGCAGTACTTC.

The chain joins TRBV19 to TRBJ1-2; TRBD1 is a possible D gene (5 bases). Germline loops: CDR1 LNHDA, CDR2 SQIVND (reference sequence). The CDR3 spans 13 residues. Trimming stripped 5 bases from V and 6 bases from J, with 13 bases between. The chain's CDR3 is CASSSTGGNGYTF. The CDR3 DNA reads TGTGCCAGTAGTTCGACTGGGGGAAATGGCTACACCTTC. Using reference TRBV19 and TRBJ1-2 for the parts outside the CDR3, the full variable domain is DGGITQSPKYLFRKEGQNVTLSCEQNLNHDAMYWYRQDPGQGLRLIYYSQIVNDFQKGDIAEGYSVSREKKESFPLTVTSAQKNPTAFYLCASSSTGGNGYTFGSGTRLTVV.

CDR3 loop: CASRITDTQYF. The DNA for the CDR3 is TGTGCCAGCAGAATCACAGATACGCAGTATTTT. The V gene is TRBV6-5, the J gene TRBJ2-3; D uncertain. Germline CDR1 and CDR2: MNHEY and SVGAGI. V lost 6 bases, J lost 2 bases, and 3 bases lay in between. CDR3 length: 11 residues.

The chain recombines TRBV18 with TRBJ1-2, with D maybe TRBD1 (6 bases). The CDR3 extends over 13 amino acids. Germline V gene lookup returns CDR1 KGHSH and CDR2 LQKENI. Trimming removed 3 bases at V and 14 bases at J, with 19 bases between. CDR3 coding DNA: TGTGCCAGCTCACCCTCTGACAGGCGGCCTAGGACCTTC. It encodes CASSPSDRRPRTF.

V usage is TRBV5-1 and J usage is TRBJ2-7, with a weak D call TRBD2 (6 bases). V was pared by 1 base and J by 6 bases, with 11 bases between. This CDR3 region has 13 residues. CDR1 and CDR2 (germline): SGHRS, YFSETQ. The CDR3 sequence: CASSLTSRGEQYF. For the CDR3, the DNA is TGCGCCAGCAGCTTGACTAGCCGTGGCGAGCAGTACTTC.

This sequence joins TRBV7-9 and TRBJ1-5, with D possibly TRBD1 on 5 matching bases. Trimming left V 8 bases short and J 5 bases short, with 10 bases between. The CDR3 covers 12 residues. Germline CDR1 is SEHNR and CDR2 is FQNEAQ (reference sequence). CDR3 coding DNA: TGTGCCAGCGGGGCAGAGGATCAGCCCCAGCATTTT. This sequence encodes CASGAEDQPQHF.

The chain links TRBV7-2 to TRBJ1-2; weak D call: TRBD1 (6 bases). The germline V gene has CDR1 SGHTA and CDR2 FQGNSA. CDR3 length: 16 residues. The V and J ends lost 2 bases and 7 bases respectively, with 20 bases between them. Here the CDR3 reads CASSLRVRGRVGGYTF. CDR3 DNA sequence: TGTGCCAGCAGCTTACGTGTCCGGGGGCGCGTAGGTGGCTACACCTTC.

The rearrangement links TRBV2 to TRBJ2-7; D ambiguous. The V end was cut by 3 bases, the J end by 2 bases, with 11 bases between. The CDR3 sequence is 14 residues long. From germline, CDR1 is SNHLY and CDR2 FYNNEI. The chain's CDR3 is CASSDRSSTYEQYF. The CDR3, as DNA: TGTGCCAGCAGTGACCGGTCGTCTACCTACGAGCAGTACTTC.